Following are 32 T cell receptor beta chains from one sample sequenced in a study of CD8 T cells in Susac syndrome. Random hexamers were used to reverse transcribe about 0.5 to 1 ug of RNA. A single record per CDR3 protein comes from TCRdb applying MiXCR to the immunoSEQ multiplex PCR reads. There are approximately 210,000 distinct CDR3 sequences in the sample; approximately 95% occur only once, and 0.095% lies in the top ten. Sequenced: CD4+ T cells from PBMCs. The receptor set was obtained from a human donor with multiple sclerosis.

The chain recombines TRBV7-2 with TRBJ1-5, with TRBD1 identical over 10 bases. With V trimmed by 6 bases and J by 5 bases, 7 bases remained unmatched. CDR3 length: 15 amino acids. Per the germline V gene, CDR1 is SGHTA and CDR2 is FQGNSA. The CDR3 loop reads CASRTTGGPYQPQHF. The CDR3 coding sequence is TGTGCCAGCAGAACGACAGGGGGCCCTTATCAGCCCCAGCATTTT.

The chain links TRBV7-2 to TRBJ2-5; 7 positions agree with TRBD2. The CDR3 spans 14 residues. Germline loops: CDR1 SGHTA, CDR2 FQGNSA. V gave up 6 bases and J gave up 4 bases; unmatched junction bases: 8. The CDR3 reads CASRQRGRGETQYF. The CDR3 region has the DNA TGTGCCAGCAGACAGCGGGGTCGAGGAGAGACCCAGTACTTC.

The rearrangement links TRBV3-1 to TRBJ1-2; D is ambiguous. The CDR3 runs 12 residues. The V end lost 5 bases, the J end lost 8 bases, and 12 bases lay between the germline ends. Germline CDR1 LGHDT, CDR2 YNNKEL (reference sequence). This chain's CDR3 is CASSARGNGYTF. CDR3 nucleotide sequence: TGTGCCAGCAGCGCCCGCGGGAACGGCTACACCTTC.

This rearrangement joins TRBV5-1 to TRBJ2-1; D gene unclear. CDR1 and CDR2 from the germline V gene are SGHRS and YFSETQ. The germline V and J ends were trimmed by 3 bases and 5 bases, with 15 bases remaining between them. This CDR3 comprises 15 residues. CDR3 residues: CASSSDPGPNNEQFF. CDR3 nucleotide sequence: TGCGCCAGCAGCTCAGATCCCGGGCCCAACAATGAGCAGTTCTTC.

This sequence joins TRBV11-2 and TRBJ2-7, with D uncertain. CDR3 length: 12 residues. Germline V gene sequence: CDR1 SGHAT, CDR2 FQNNGV. V lost 0 bases and J lost 6, with 6 bases in between. The CDR3 spells CASSLEGFEQYF. CDR3 sequence (DNA): TGTGCCAGCAGCTTAGAAGGGTTCGAGCAGTACTTC.

The V call is TRBV3-1, the J call TRBJ2-4; D gene uncertain. Germline loops: CDR1 LGHDT, CDR2 YNNKEL (reference sequence). The ends were cut back, 0 bases at V and 0 bases at J, with 6 bases in the middle. The CDR3 consists of 15 residues. The CDR3 protein is CASSQEGRAKNIQYF. CDR3 nucleotide sequence: TGTGCCAGCAGCCAAGAAGGCAGAGCCAAAAACATTCAGTACTTC. Full variable domain (outside the CDR3, taken from reference TRBV3-1 and TRBJ2-4): DTAVSQTPKYLVTQMGNDKSIKCEQNLGHDTMYWYKQDSKKFLKIMFSYNNKELIINETVPNRFSPKSPDKAHLNLHINSLELGDSAVYFCASSQEGRAKNIQYFGAGTRLSVL.

V and J are TRBV14 and TRBJ2-5; D is ambiguous. CDR3 size: 13 residues. The V and J ends lost 0 bases and 6 bases respectively, with 8 bases between them. CDR1 and CDR2 from the germline V gene are SGHDN and FVKESK. The CDR3 sequence is CASSQDPFQTQYF. DNA for the CDR3: TGTGCCAGCAGCCAAGACCCGTTCCAGACCCAGTACTTC.

The chain is built from TRBV5-1 and TRBJ1-1; D is ambiguous. Germline values: CDR1 SGHRS, CDR2 YFSETQ. The CDR3 is 16 amino acids. The V end lost 4 bases, the J end lost 1 base, and 17 bases lay between the germline ends. CDR3 protein: CASSANPGIPNTEAFF. The CDR3 coding sequence is TGCGCCAGCAGCGCAAACCCGGGGATCCCGAACACTGAAGCTTTCTTT.

The gene calls are TRBV3-1 and TRBJ1-1; D is unclear. Germline lookup yields CDR1 LGHDT and CDR2 YNNKEL (reference sequence). V lost 1 base and J lost 1, with 13 bases in between. This CDR3 is built from 16 residues. The DNA for the CDR3 is TGTGCCAGCAGCCAAGCCTCCCTAGTACGGAACACTGAAGCTTTCTTT. Its translation: CASSQASLVRNTEAFF.

V and J are TRBV19 and TRBJ2-7; TRBD1 matches at 7 bases. The CDR3 runs 14 residues. After removal of 6 bases from V and 5 bases from J, the junction contained 10 bases not matched to a gene. CDR1 LNHDA and CDR2 SQIVND come from the germline V gene (reference sequence). Here the CDR3 DNA reads TGTGCCAGTAGGAACGACAGGGCAAGGGACGAGCAGTACTTC. Its protein product is CASRNDRARDEQYF. Full variable domain (outside the CDR3, taken from reference TRBV19 and TRBJ2-7): DGGITQSPKYLFRKEGQNVTLSCEQNLNHDAMYWYRQDPGQGLRLIYYSQIVNDFQKGDIAEGYSVSREKKESFPLTVTSAQKNPTAFYLCASRNDRARDEQYFGPGTRLTVT.

The chain joins TRBV29-1 to TRBJ2-6; unclear D gene. CDR1 and CDR2 (germline): SQVTM, ANQGSEA. The CDR3 extends over 12 amino acids. V gave up 4 bases and J gave up 3 bases, with 4 bases separating them. CDR3 sequence (DNA): TGCAGCGTTGCCCTTGGGGCCAACGTCCTGACTTTC. It translates to CSVALGANVLTF.

This clonotype has more than one count but fewer than ten. The rearrangement uses TRBV3-1 and TRBJ2-1; 11 bases are a match to TRBD2. The CDR3 sequence is 15 residues long. V trimming: 2 bases; J trimming: 6 bases; junction bases outside the gene matches: 3. Looked up from germline, CDR1 is LGHDT and CDR2 is YNNKEL (reference sequence). CDR3 protein: CASSQLAGGLNEQFF. The DNA of the CDR3 is TGTGCCAGCAGCCAATTAGCGGGAGGGCTCAATGAGCAGTTCTTC.

The chain employs TRBV30 and TRBJ2-5; D is ambiguous. CDR3 length: 10 amino acids. Germline assignment: CDR1 GTSNPN and CDR2 SVGIG (reference sequence). DNA for the CDR3: TGTGCATTAAGGGTGGAGACCCAGTACTTC. Protein: CALRVETQYF.

CDR3 in DNA: TGCAGTGCTCCTTCGGGCTTCCAAGAGACCCAGTACTTC. Translating it yields CSAPSGFQETQYF. V and J are TRBV20-1 and TRBJ2-5; no clear D gene. This CDR3 contains 13 residues. Deletions cut 5 bases from V and 1 base from J, with 11 bases between. Germline V gives CDR1 DFQATT, CDR2 SNEGSKA (reference sequence).

V usage is TRBV2 and J usage is TRBJ1-5; no definite D call. The V end was cut by 6 bases, the J end by 10 bases, with 13 bases between. The length of the CDR3 is 12 residues. Germline V gene data show CDR1 as SNHLY and CDR2 as FYNNEI. The CDR3 bases are TGTGCCAGCAGCGAAACCAGAGAACCCCAGCATTTT. It codes for CASSETREPQHF. Complete variable domain (other parts from reference TRBV2 and TRBJ1-5): EPEVTQTPSHQVTQMGQEVILRCVPISNHLYFYWYRQILGQKVEFLVSFYNNEISEKSEIFDDQFSVERPDGSNFTLKIRSTKLEDSAMYFCASSETREPQHFGDGTRLSIL.

This chain uses TRBV27 with TRBJ1-1; TRBD1 might be the D (6 bases). This CDR3 comprises 13 residues. CDR1 and CDR2 (germline): MNHEY, SMNVEV (reference sequence). Trimming cost V 2 bases and J 3 bases, with 7 bases left between them. CDR3 in amino acids: CASSLAGDTEAFF. The CDR3, as DNA: TGTGCCAGCAGTTTAGCAGGGGACACTGAAGCTTTCTTT.

The rearrangement uses TRBV13 and TRBJ2-3; D is ambiguous. The CDR3 totals 14 residues. V was shortened by 8 bases and J by 0 bases, with 12 bases between the two germline ends. The germline CDR1 and CDR2 sequences are PRHDT and FYEKMQ (reference sequence). The CDR3 region has the DNA TGTGCCAGCGATAAGAGATCTAGCACAGATACGCAGTATTTT. Its protein product is CASDKRSSTDTQYF.

The rearrangement links TRBV23-1 to TRBJ1-5, with 11 bases fitting TRBD1. TRBV23-1 counts as an open reading frame of uncertain function. Trimming removed 0 bases from V and 4 bases from J; junction bases left unmatched: 2. The CDR3 is made up of 16 amino acids. CDR3 sequence (DNA): TGCGCCAGCAGTCAATCGAGGGACAGGGGGAATCAGCCCCAGCATTTT. It is translated as CASSQSRDRGNQPQHF.

Written as DNA, the CDR3 is TGTGCCACCAGCAGCCCGACAGAGAGCACAGATACGCAGTATTTT. It translates to CATSSPTESTDTQYF. The rearrangement uses TRBV15 and TRBJ2-3; D possibly corresponds to TRBD1 (5 bases). The CDR3 totals 15 residues. Trimming took off 3 bases at V and 0 bases at J, with 10 bases between the two ends. Germline assignment: CDR1 LNHNV and CDR2 YYDKDF (reference sequence).

The chain recombines TRBV6-9 with TRBJ1-1, with D hard to call. The CDR3 has 9 residues. Trimming stripped 11 bases from V and 4 bases from J, with 5 bases between. Per the germline V gene, CDR1 is MNHGY and CDR2 is SVAAGI. The CDR3 DNA follows: TGTGCCCTGTGCACTGAAGCTTTCTTT. Its translation is CALCTEAFF.

The CDR3 loop is CSVGNNEQFF. CDR3 sequence (DNA): TGCAGCGTTGGAAACAATGAGCAGTTCTTC. The gene calls are TRBV29-1 and TRBJ2-1; D unclear. The CDR3 covers 10 residues. The germline gives CDR1 SQVTM, CDR2 ANQGSEA. Deletions cut 4 bases from V and 5 bases from J, with 3 bases between.

J is TRBJ1-1 and V is TRBV29-1; D gene ambiguous. Germline-derived CDR1 and CDR2 are SQVTM and ANQGSEA. This CDR3 region has 13 residues. V lost 4 bases to trimming and J lost 1 base, with 10 bases between them. CDR3 loop: CSVGWTANTEAFF. The CDR3 DNA is TGCAGCGTTGGCTGGACCGCGAACACTGAAGCTTTCTTT.

This clonotype was counted once. The chain recombines TRBV10-2 with TRBJ2-5; tentative D call: TRBD1 (6 bases). This CDR3 has 15 residues. Trimming pared 0 bases from V and 5 bases from J, leaving 13 bases between. Germline CDR1 reads WSHSY; CDR2 reads SAAADI. The CDR3 region has the DNA TGCGCCAGCAGTGAGTCCCGCGGAAGGGGGGAGACCCAGTACTTC. It codes for CASSESRGRGETQYF.

The V and J genes are TRBV7-2 and TRBJ2-3; TRBD1 agrees at 7 bases. V lost 5 bases and J lost 6; bases outside the gene matches: 5. The CDR3 contains 13 residues. Germline CDR1 and CDR2: SGHTA and FQGNSA. The CDR3 sequence: CASSPGGWDTQYF. In nucleotides, the CDR3 is TGTGCCAGCAGCCCAGGGGGATGGGATACGCAGTATTTT.

The chain employs TRBV10-3 and TRBJ2-5, with a tentative D call TRBD2 (6 bases). Trimming stripped 10 bases from V and 5 bases from J, with 20 bases between. The CDR3 is 14 amino acids. CDR1 and CDR2 (germline): ENHRY, SYGVKD. CDR3 DNA sequence: TGTGCCACTAGGGAGGCTGGAGGGCGTGAGACCCAGTACTTC. This translates into CATREAGGRETQYF.

In its sample, this clonotype was seen once. The chain couples TRBV20-1 to TRBJ1-2, with unresolved D. There are 13 residues in the CDR3. Germline values: CDR1 DFQATT, CDR2 SNEGSKA (reference sequence). Trimming shortened V by 1 base and J by 0 bases, and 6 bases separated the two germline ends. In DNA form, the CDR3 reads TGCAGTGCTAGAGGCGCAGCTAACTATGGCTACACCTTC. It translates to CSARGAANYGYTF.

The chain has TRBV29-1 and TRBJ2-3; D gene uncertain. Trimming cost V 2 bases and J 4 bases, with 10 bases left between them. CDR1 SQVTM and CDR2 ANQGSEA come from the germline V gene. The CDR3 totals 13 residues. Here the CDR3 DNA reads TGCAGCGTTGAATTAACGGTAGCAGATACGCAGTATTTT. It yields the protein CSVELTVADTQYF.

The gene calls are TRBV30 and TRBJ2-7, with 7 bases lining up with TRBD2. V was clipped by 1 base and J by 4 bases; unmatched bases: 7. This CDR3 has 14 amino acids. Looked up from germline, CDR1 is GTSNPN and CDR2 is SVGIG (reference sequence). The DNA of the CDR3 is TGTGCCTGGAGTGCCGGCGGGAGTGTGTACGAGCAGTACTTC. Protein: CAWSAGGSVYEQYF.

Only one count was recorded for this clonotype. This sequence joins TRBV29-1 and TRBJ2-1; 11 bases align to TRBD2. J lost 4 bases, V lost 7 bases, and 9 bases had no gene match. The germline CDR1 and CDR2 sequences are SQVTM and ANQGSEA. This CDR3 spans 15 amino acids. CDR3 bases: TGCAGCGCTGGTCGGACTAGCGGGCAATACAATGAGCAGTTCTTC. Protein: CSAGRTSGQYNEQFF.

The CDR3 DNA is TGCGCCAGCAACGTCGGAGGGCCAGGTGCCTACGAGCAGTACTTC. Amino acids: CASNVGGPGAYEQYF. The gene calls are TRBV5-1 and TRBJ2-7, with D possibly being TRBD2 (6 bases). The V gene's germline CDR1 is SGHRS and CDR2 YFSETQ. The V end lost 6 bases, the J end lost 2 bases, and 18 bases lay between the germline ends. CDR3 length: 15 amino acids.

The chain uses TRBV20-1 and TRBJ1-3; no firm D call. This CDR3 contains 14 residues. The germline V gene has CDR1 DFQATT and CDR2 SNEGSKA (reference sequence). V shed 4 bases and J shed 4 bases, with 14 bases lying between them. The CDR3 nucleotides are TGCAGTGCTAAGGTCTCGGTCTTGGGAAACACCATATATTTT. Translation gives CSAKVSVLGNTIYF.

This clonotype showed up just once. The gene calls are TRBV28 and TRBJ1-2, with TRBD1 as a possible D gene (5 bases). Deletions cut 8 bases from V and 6 bases from J, with 10 bases between. CDR1 and CDR2 from the germline V gene are MDHEN and SYDVKM. The CDR3 contains 11 residues. CDR3 region: CASRGGNGYTF. CDR3 in DNA: TGTGCCAGCCGGGGGGGGAATGGCTACACCTTC.